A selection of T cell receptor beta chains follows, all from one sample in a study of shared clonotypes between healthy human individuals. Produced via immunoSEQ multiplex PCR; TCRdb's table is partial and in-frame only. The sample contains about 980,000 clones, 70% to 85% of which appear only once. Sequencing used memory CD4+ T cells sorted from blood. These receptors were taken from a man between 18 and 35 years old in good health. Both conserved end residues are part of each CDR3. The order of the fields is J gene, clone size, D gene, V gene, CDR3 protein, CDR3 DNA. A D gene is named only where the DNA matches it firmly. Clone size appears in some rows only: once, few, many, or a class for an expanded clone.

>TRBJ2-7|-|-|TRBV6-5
CASSYSPSYEQYF
TGTGCCAGCAGTTACTCCCCCTCCTACGAGCAGTACTTC
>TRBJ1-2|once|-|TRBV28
CASSDTIGQNYGYTF
TGTGCCAGCAGCGATACTATAGGACAGAACTATGGCTACACCTTC
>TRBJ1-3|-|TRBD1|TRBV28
CASSSGGTEGNTIYF
TGTGCCAGCAGTTCAGGGGGGACAGAAGGAAACACCATATATTTT
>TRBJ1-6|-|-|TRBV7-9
CASNLGTRDSPLHF
TGTGCCAGCAACCTCGGGACTCGGGATTCACCCCTCCACTTT
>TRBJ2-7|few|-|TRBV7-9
CASSFFPPDEQYF
TGTGCCAGCAGCTTTTTCCCGCCCGACGAGCAGTACTTC
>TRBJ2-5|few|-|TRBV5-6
CASSLEETQYF
TGTGCCAGCAGCTTGGAAGAGACCCAGTACTTC
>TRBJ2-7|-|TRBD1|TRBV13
CASSPIRDRKTYEQYF
TGTGCCAGCAGCCCTATCAGGGACAGAAAAACCTACGAGCAGTACTTC
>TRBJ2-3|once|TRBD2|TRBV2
CASNRLAGGADTQYF
TGTGCCAGCAATCGACTAGCGGGGGGGGCAGATACGCAGTATTTT
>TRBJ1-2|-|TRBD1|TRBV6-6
CASAGQGVNYGYTF
TGTGCCAGCGCGGGACAGGGGGTAAACTATGGCTACACCTTC
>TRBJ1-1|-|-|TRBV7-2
CASRRAGLMNTEAFF
TGTGCCAGCAGAAGAGCAGGTCTAATGAACACTGAAGCTTTCTTT
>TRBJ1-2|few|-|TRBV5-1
CASSLDGVSVGYTF
TGCGCCAGCAGCTTGGACGGTGTCTCCGTGGGCTACACCTTC
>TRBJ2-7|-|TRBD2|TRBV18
CASSPLISGRDEQYF
TGTGCCAGCTCACCACTGATTAGCGGGAGGGACGAGCAGTACTTC
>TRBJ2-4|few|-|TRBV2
CASSYTNIQYF
TGTGCCAGCAGTTACACAAACATTCAGTACTTC
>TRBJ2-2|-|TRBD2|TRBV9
CASSVPGGAGELFF
TGTGCCAGCAGCGTACCCGGGGGGGCCGGGGAGCTGTTTTTT
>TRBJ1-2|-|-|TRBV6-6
CATEGSRIANYGYTF
TGTGCCACCGAGGGCAGCCGAATAGCTAACTATGGCTACACCTTC
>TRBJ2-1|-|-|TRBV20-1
CSALLANEQFF
TGCAGTGCTCTTCTAGCTAATGAGCAGTTCTTC
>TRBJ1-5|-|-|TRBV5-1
CASSPAPLGPNQPQHF
TGCGCCAGCAGCCCCGCCCCCCTCGGCCCCAATCAGCCCCAGCATTTT
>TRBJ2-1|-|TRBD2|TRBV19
CASAPGGTGNEQFF
TGTGCCAGTGCCCCCGGGGGGACCGGGAATGAGCAGTTCTTC
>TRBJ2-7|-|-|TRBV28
CASSTPTEQYF
TGTGCCAGCAGTACCCCGACAGAGCAGTACTTC
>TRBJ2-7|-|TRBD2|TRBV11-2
CASSLRTGTSGVYEQYF
TGTGCCAGCAGCCTAAGAACTGGGACTAGCGGAGTCTACGAGCAGTACTTC
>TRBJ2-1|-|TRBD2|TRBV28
CASKPAGLVSSYNEQFF
TGTGCCAGCAAACCAGCGGGGTTGGTAAGCTCCTACAATGAGCAGTTCTTC
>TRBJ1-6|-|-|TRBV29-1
CSVVEGGNSPLHF
TGCAGCGTTGTGGAGGGGGGGAATTCACCCCTCCACTTT
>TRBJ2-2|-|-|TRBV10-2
CASSEGANTGELFF
TGCGCCAGCAGTGAAGGGGCGAACACCGGGGAGCTGTTTTTT
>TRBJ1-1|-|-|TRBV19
CASSMTGANTEAFF
TGTGCCAGTAGTATGACCGGGGCAAACACTGAAGCTTTCTTT
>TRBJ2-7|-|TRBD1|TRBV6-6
CASSYQTGGYEQYF
TGTGCCAGCAGTTATCAGACAGGGGGCTACGAGCAGTACTTC
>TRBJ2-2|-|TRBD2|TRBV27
CASSPLRQRGNTGELFF
TGTGCCAGCAGTCCCCTTCGACAGCGGGGAAACACCGGGGAGCTGTTTTTT
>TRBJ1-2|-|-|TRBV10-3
CAISESPRDGYTF
TGCGCCATCAGTGAGTCGCCCCGGGATGGCTACACCTTC